Below, 15 T cell receptor beta chains from the same sample are listed, as sequenced in a study of blood T cell repertoires in COVID-19. The repertoire was sequenced with immunoSEQ multiplex PCR; TCRdb's copy has only in-frame clones and lacks some. The sample contains some 290,000 clones, around 90% of which appear only once. The sample was peripheral blood. These receptors all come from a woman aged 40 to 50 with COVID-19, enrolled during active disease.

The chain couples TRBV7-9 to TRBJ2-1; 13 bases map to TRBD2. The CDR3 is 17 residues long. The junction had 6 bases not matched to a gene; V was cut back by 3 bases and J by 4 bases. Germline values: CDR1 SEHNR, CDR2 FQNEAQ (reference sequence). CDR3 nucleotides: TGTGCCAGCAGCTTGACGACTAGCGGGGGGACGTACAATGAGCAGTTCTTC. This translates into CASSLTTSGGTYNEQFF.

V gene TRBV6-5 combines with J gene TRBJ1-4; 7 bases are shared with TRBD1. V gave up 5 bases and J gave up 8 bases; unmatched junction bases: 8. Germline V gene lookup returns CDR1 MNHEY and CDR2 SVGAGI. The CDR3 runs 14 residues. This chain's CDR3 is CASSRDREGEKLFF. For the CDR3, the DNA is TGTGCCAGCAGTCGTGACAGGGAAGGGGAAAAACTGTTTTTT.

Notes on this clone: A single base separates this from a much larger clone, so it may be a read error. This chain links TRBV7-2 with TRBJ1-2; maybe TRBD1 (5 bases). The V gene's germline CDR1 is SGHTA and CDR2 FQGNSA. V gave up 4 bases and J gave up 5 bases, with 8 bases separating them. CDR3 size: 12 residues. CDR3 in DNA: TGTGCCAGCAGCTCCGACAGTTATGGCTACACCTTC. Its translation is CASSSDSYGYTF.

The V call is TRBV6-5, the J call TRBJ2-2; 10 bases map to TRBD2. The CDR3 is 15 amino acids. The germline gives CDR1 MNHEY, CDR2 SVGAGI. Unmatched junction bases numbered 0, after V lost 2 bases and J lost 3 bases. The CDR3 nucleotides are TGTGCCAGCAGTTACGGGACTAGCGACACCGGGGAGCTGTTTTTT. Translated, it gives CASSYGTSDTGELFF.

The V call is TRBV6-1, the J call TRBJ1-6, with 7 bases matching TRBD1. The CDR3 is 17 residues long. With V trimmed by 2 bases and J by 6 bases, 10 bases remained unmatched. Germline loops: CDR1 MNHNS, CDR2 SASEGT. CDR3 DNA: TGTGCCAGCAGTGAACTCCCGGACAGGCTAATTAATTCACCCCTCCACTTT. Translation gives CASSELPDRLINSPLHF.

The chain links TRBV7-2 to TRBJ2-1; D gene ambiguous. The CDR3 has 13 residues. Germline CDR1 SGHTA, CDR2 FQGNSA. The V end lost 4 bases, the J end lost 4 bases, and 8 bases lay between the germline ends. The CDR3 nucleotides read TGTGCCAGCAGCTCCAACTTGTACAATGAGCAGTTCTTC. As protein: CASSSNLYNEQFF.

The V and J genes are TRBV5-1 and TRBJ1-4, with D possibly being TRBD1 (6 bases). The CDR3 contains 16 residues. Germline V gives CDR1 SGHRS, CDR2 YFSETQ. V was trimmed by 3 bases and J by 7 bases, leaving 19 bases between them. CDR3 sequence reads: CASSSGQLNPSEKLFF. CDR3 nucleotide sequence: TGCGCCAGCAGCTCGGGACAACTAAATCCGAGTGAAAAACTGTTTTTT.

This chain joins TRBV4-3 and TRBJ2-2; D is possibly TRBD1 (5 bases). Trimming took off 2 bases at V and 6 bases at J, with 10 bases between the two ends. Germline CDR1 reads LGHNA; CDR2 reads YSLEER. There are 14 residues in the CDR3. DNA for the CDR3: TGCGCCAGCAGCCAATCGACAGTCGCCGGGGAGCTGTTTTTT. It codes for CASSQSTVAGELFF.

The rearrangement links TRBV6-2 or TRBV6-3 to TRBJ1-5, with D unresolved. Trimming took 6 bases from V and 3 from J, leaving 18 bases between them. This CDR3 is built from 16 residues. Germline V gives CDR1 MNHEY, CDR2 SVGEGT. The CDR3 is CASSHRGRLPNQPQHF. In DNA form, the CDR3 reads TGTGCCAGCAGCCATCGTGGCAGGCTACCCAATCAGCCCCAGCATTTT.

The chain links TRBV3-1 (or the pseudogene TRBV3-2) to TRBJ1-5; a weak D match, TRBD1 (5 bases). Between the trimmed V and J ends, which lost 1 base and 3 bases, there was a span of 13 bases. The CDR3 has 16 residues. In germline, CDR1 is LGHDT, CDR2 YNNKEL (reference sequence). CDR3 protein: CASSQGFRDFNQPQHF. The CDR3 DNA follows: TGTGCCAGCAGCCAAGGGTTCCGGGACTTCAATCAGCCCCAGCATTTT.

The genes are TRBV19 and TRBJ2-3, with a possible D match to TRBD1 (6 bases). V shed 3 bases and J shed 2 bases, with 12 bases lying between them. The CDR3 totals 15 residues. Germline values: CDR1 LNHDA, CDR2 SQIVND (reference sequence). The CDR3 DNA follows: TGTGCCAGTAGTATGTCAGGGGCGAACACAGATACGCAGTATTTT. It encodes CASSMSGANTDTQYF.

V is TRBV10-3 and J is TRBJ1-4; D is perhaps TRBD1 (6 bases). Trimming removed 10 bases at V and 6 bases at J, with 15 bases between. Germline V gives CDR1 ENHRY, CDR2 SYGVKD. The CDR3 loop spans 13 amino acids. The CDR3 region has the DNA TGTGCCACTGGGGACACCGGGGATGAAAAACTGTTTTTT. Translation gives CATGDTGDEKLFF.

V usage is TRBV20-1 and J usage is TRBJ1-2; possible D gene TRBD1, 5 bases. This CDR3 has 13 residues. Germline V gene lookup returns CDR1 DFQATT and CDR2 SNEGSKA (reference sequence). V was shortened by 3 bases and J by 1 base, with 9 bases between the two germline ends. The CDR3 is CSASFRVNYGYTF. The CDR3 bases are TGCAGTGCTAGTTTCAGGGTTAACTATGGCTACACCTTC.

The chain carries TRBV20-1 and TRBJ1-2, with no clear D. V dropped 3 bases and J dropped 6 bases, with 8 bases sitting between them. Germline V CDR1 and CDR2: DFQATT, SNEGSKA (reference sequence). The CDR3 runs to 11 residues. CDR3 coding DNA: TGCAGTGCTAGCGCTTCTAATGGCTACACCTTC. Its protein product is CSASASNGYTF.

V usage is TRBV18 and J usage is TRBJ2-7; 10 bases are shared with TRBD1. This CDR3 is 14 amino acids long. Losses at the gene ends were 3 bases for V and 5 bases for J; bases not matched to a gene: 4. Per the germline V gene, CDR1 is KGHSH and CDR2 is LQKENI. The CDR3 loop reads CASSPGTGDHEQYF. For the CDR3, the DNA is TGTGCCAGCTCACCCGGGACAGGGGACCACGAGCAGTACTTC.